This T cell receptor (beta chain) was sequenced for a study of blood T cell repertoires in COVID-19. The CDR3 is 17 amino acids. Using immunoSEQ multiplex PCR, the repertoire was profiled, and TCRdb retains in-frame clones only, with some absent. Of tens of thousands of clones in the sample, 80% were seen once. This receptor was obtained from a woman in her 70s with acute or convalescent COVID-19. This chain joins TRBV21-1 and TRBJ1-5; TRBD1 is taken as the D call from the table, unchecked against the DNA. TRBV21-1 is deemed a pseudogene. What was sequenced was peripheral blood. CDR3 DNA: TGTGCCAGCAGCCCGCGTGAAGAGACAGCCCTTAATCAGCCCCAGCATTTT. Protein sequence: CASSPREETALNQPQHF.